A single sample gave rise to the 7 T cell receptor beta chains below, sequenced in a study of T-cell memory formation after mild COVID-19. TCRdb analysed the 5' RACE reads with MiXCR anew, one entry per CDR3 protein. Seen here are under 450,000 distinct CDR3 sequences, around an eighth observed once, and the top ten hold about 20%. Sequenced sample: PBMCs or a T cell subset sorted from them (not recorded which). The source is a man in his late teens or twenties who had mild COVID-19 (a few samples of this study predate the infection). Cell type and time point are not known.

This clonotype was detected a few times. V and J are TRBV6-6 and TRBJ2-5; 14 nucleotides line up with TRBD2. J was trimmed by 5 bases and V by 6 bases; bases with no gene match: 8. CDR3 length: 16 amino acids. The V gene's germline CDR1 is MNHNY and CDR2 SVGAGI (reference sequence). The CDR3 DNA is TGTGCCAGCAGCCGCGGTTGGACTAGCGGGGGGGAGACCCAGTACTTC. Translation gives CASSRGWTSGGETQYF.

In its sample, this clonotype was seen many times. The rearrangement uses TRBV4-2 and TRBJ1-1; D remains ambiguous. Trimming pared 0 bases from V and 3 bases from J, leaving 8 bases between. Germline assignment: CDR1 LGHNA and CDR2 YNFKEQ. CDR3 size: 14 residues. In DNA form, the CDR3 reads TGTGCCAGCAGCCAAGAAGGGATGGACACTGAAGCTTTCTTT. Amino acid sequence: CASSQEGMDTEAFF.

The chain joins TRBV7-9 to TRBJ1-2; the D gene is possibly TRBD1 (5 bases). The CDR3 length is 13 residues. From germline, CDR1 is SEHNR and CDR2 FQNEAQ (reference sequence). Trimming stripped 1 base from V and 8 bases from J, with 11 bases between. CDR3 DNA: TGTGCCAGCAGCTTAGGGACAACTATCGGCTACACCTTC. Its translation is CASSLGTTIGYTF.

The sample holds many counts of this clonotype. The CDR3 coding sequence is TGCGCCAGCAGCCCGGAGCAGGAGAAAATCTACGAGCAGTACGTC. It yields the protein CASSPEQEKIYEQYV. The genes are TRBV5-1 and TRBJ2-7, with D unclear. The CDR3 has 15 residues. Germline CDR1 SGHRS, CDR2 YFSETQ. Deletions cut 4 bases from V and 3 bases from J, with 17 bases between.

Ten or more counts support this clonotype. V and J are TRBV7-2 and TRBJ1-1, with 8 bases fitting TRBD1. CDR3 length: 14 amino acids. Losses at the gene ends were 5 bases for V and 5 bases for J; bases not matched to a gene: 7. Per germline, CDR1 SGHTA and CDR2 FQGNSA. CDR3 amino acids: CASSTQGAGTEAFF. CDR3 nucleotides: TGTGCCAGCAGCACTCAGGGGGCCGGAACTGAAGCTTTCTTT. The full variable domain, its missing parts supplied by reference TRBV7-2 and TRBJ1-1, is GAGVSQSPSNKVTEKGKDVELRCDPISGHTALYWYRQSLGQGLEFLIYFQGNSAPDKSGLPSDRFSAERTGGSVSTLTIQRTQQEDSAVYLCASSTQGAGTEAFFGQGTRLTVV.

This clonotype was counted between two and nine times. V and J are TRBV5-6 and TRBJ2-2; the D is unclear. The CDR3 spans 13 residues. V was trimmed by 3 bases and J by 5 bases, leaving 8 bases between them. Germline assignment: CDR1 SGHDT and CDR2 YYEEEE. The chain's CDR3 is CASSYLTTGELFF. The CDR3 DNA sequence: TGTGCCAGCAGCTACCTCACGACCGGGGAGCTGTTTTTT.

The V and J genes are TRBV10-3 and TRBJ1-2, with D possibly matching TRBD1 (6 bases). CDR3 length: 14 amino acids. Deletions cut 0 bases from V and 5 bases from J, with 10 bases between. Looked up from germline, CDR1 is ENHRY and CDR2 is SYGVKD. This CDR3 is CAISESSQGYGYTF. For the CDR3, the DNA is TGTGCCATCAGTGAGTCGAGTCAGGGGTATGGCTACACCTTC.